This TCR beta chain was obtained from a study of T cells in Graves' hyperthyroidism and ophthalmopathy (dated by TCRdb to about 2019). Broadly, across the study: Peripheral blood was collected at initial diagnosis, before any treatment. After blood sampling, hyperthyroidism patients were treated with methimazole at a starting dose of 30 mg daily, and ophthalmopathy patients were treated with high-dose intravenous methylprednisolone. TCR Vbeta CDR3 sequencing of some 140 peripheral blood samples (more than 40 ophthalmopathy, 70 to 85 hyperthyroidism and approximately 17 progressor patients) is reported in the paper. The 100 or so discovery patients were randomly split 7:3 into training and test sets. Whether ophthalmopathy could be predicted prospectively was tested in an independent validation cohort made up of roughly 19 hyperthyroidism patients plus 17 patients who later progressed to ophthalmopathy. To identify distinguishing TCR V-J signatures, a discovery cohort of 100 or so patients was used, comprising 43 with Graves' ophthalmopathy and around 60 with stable Graves' hyperthyroidism. Thyroid tissue and blood T-cell repertoires from about six Graves' hyperthyroidism patients were also compared in the study.

Hyperthyroidism patients were newly diagnosed, had a disease duration of under 2 months, and were aged 18 to 65 years. Any patient with an uncontrolled infection, another autoimmune disease, pregnancy or lactation was excluded. Diagnoses were based on clinical symptoms, serum thyroxine and TRAb, thyroid ultrasound and orbital computed tomography. Blood from progressor patients was collected at the time of first diagnosis with hyperthyroidism, before any ophthalmopathy symptoms had appeared. PBMCs were isolated from around 10 ml of fresh peripheral blood by Ficoll-Paque density gradient centrifugation. Progressor patients were initially diagnosed with Graves' hyperthyroidism and developed ophthalmopathy during follow-up. Total RNA was extracted with Trizol reagent, and quality was checked on an Agilent 2100 Bioanalyzer. Findings and caveats that apply to the study as a whole: In validation, progression to ophthalmopathy was predicted by the model with 70.59% sensitivity and under 85% specificity, a median of about 6.8 months before onset. Sample size was not statistically predetermined, and blinding of investigators to group allocation was not performed. A model built on a 13 V-J signature distinguished ophthalmopathy from stable hyperthyroidism, reaching over 85% sensitivity and about 81% specificity in cross-validation and 80%/75% in testing. Most expanded thyroid clonotypes (frequency above 0.001) were also detected in blood, suggesting blood repertoires may reflect thyroid immune responses.

The TCR beta CDR3 regions were amplified from RNA transcripts. A first-round RT-PCR of the TCR CDR3 used the HTBI primer set with the Qiagen OneStep RT-PCR kit. Libraries were constructed in a second round of multiplex PCR, after which size selection and purification were carried out. Sequencing of the libraries was done on an Illumina HiSeq2000 using paired-end 100 bp reads. The original pipeline was this. SOAPnuke was used to process the raw data, throwing out any read that contained adapters or uncalled bases, had a mean Phred below 15, or lacked an exact constant-primer or identifier match. COPE v1.2.5 was used to merge high-quality paired reads, and clonotypes were defined as unique nucleotide sequences. MiTCR v1.1 was used to align the clonotypes against IMGT TRBV, TRBD and TRBJ reference segments. The analysis included only V-J combinations with a frequency above 0.0001, which together covered approximately 99% of the repertoires. A TCS score was defined as the ratio between F50 (clonal expansion) and ExV (chaos), using BLOSUM62-based TCRdist between CDR3 peptides within each V-J. Welch's t-statistics and random forest reduced fewer than 550 V-J features to 13, which were used in a naive Bayes classifier (R e1071). TCRdb reprocessed the public reads (quality trimming at Q25 with fastp, clone calling with MiXCR) and kept in-frame beta chains. CDR3 protein duplicates are merged, each entry listing the most common genes and DNA. TCRdb's processing, not the study's, gives the V and J calls here. This sample lists some 600,000 distinct CDR3 sequences; roughly 14% were detected once. The ten largest clones add up to more than 5% of the sample.

This clonotype was detected many times. The antigen this receptor binds is unknown. Within one base of it there is no much larger clone, and no base qualities were kept. The germline V gene encodes CDR1 MDHEN and CDR2 SYDVKM. Taken from cysteine to phenylalanine, the CDR3 has 16 residues. The retained sequence is limited to the CDR3, 48 bases, with the frame set at the first base. Trimming costs V 2 bases and J 0 bases, and their ends lie 12 bases apart. Material: blood. The receptor chain draws on TRBV28 and TRBJ2-3, with no confident D gene call. This clonotype originated in a woman under 40 with Graves' hyperthyroidism that later progressed to Graves' ophthalmopathy. DNA sequence: TGTGCCAGCAGTTTAGACCGGCTGACTAGCACAGATACGCAGTATTTT. This yields the protein CASSLDRLTSTDTQYF.